The rows below give T cell receptor beta chains drawn from one sample of a study of regulatory T cells in long-lasting Graves disease. MiXCR, applied by TCRdb to the multiplex PCR reads, yields one record per CDR3 protein. This table has around 400,000 distinct CDR3 sequences, roughly 25% appearing once. This material consisted of peripheral blood mononuclear cells (PBMCs), taken when the disease was refractory, from a patient treated with antithyroid drugs. These receptors originate from a woman in her thirties or forties with Graves disease. CDR3s include the opening cysteine and the closing phenylalanine or tryptophan. The D gene is left open where the match is weak. Size values are once, few and many counts, or a class for expanded clones, and some rows have none.

>TRBJ2-7|many|TRBV27|-
TGTGCCAGCAGTCTGTCATGGGGGGCCCTCCCCTCCTACGAGCAGTACTTC
CASSLSWGALPSYEQYF
>TRBJ2-7|-|TRBV20-1|-
TGCAGTGCTCTTACCAGGACAGTTTTCTACGAGCAGTACTTC
CSALTRTVFYEQYF
>TRBJ2-5|many|TRBV10-3|TRBD1
TGTGCCATCAGTGAGCTTTGGACAGGGAACCAAGAGACCCAGTACTTC
CAISELWTGNQETQYF
>TRBJ1-1|many|TRBV11-2|-
TGTGCCAGCACCCGACAGCTGGGGAACACTGAAGCTTTCTTT
CASTRQLGNTEAFF
>TRBJ2-1|few|TRBV20-1|TRBD2
TGCAGTGCTAGAGGTAGCGGGAGGGCTTCCTACAATGAGCAGTTCTTC
CSARGSGRASYNEQFF
>TRBJ2-7|many|TRBV7-8|TRBD2
TGTGCCAGCAGCCAAGAGGGGGGACTAGCGGGAGTCTACGAGCAGTACTTC
CASSQEGGLAGVYEQYF
>TRBJ2-5|many|TRBV20-1|-
TGCAGTGCTAGAGTGGGTTCAGAGACCCAGTACTTC
CSARVGSETQYF
>TRBJ2-1|-|TRBV2|-
TGTGCCAGCAGTCTCAGGGGACGTTTCGATGAGCAGTTCTTC
CASSLRGRFDEQFF
>TRBJ2-5|-|TRBV14|-
TGTGCCAGCAGCCGATTGAACTACCAAGAGACCCAGTACTTC
CASSRLNYQETQYF
>TRBJ2-2|-|TRBV5-1|TRBD2
TGCGCCAGCAGCGGTACCGGGACTAGCGGGAGCCTGAACACCGGGGAGCTGTTTTTT
CASSGTGTSGSLNTGELFF
>TRBJ1-1|many|TRBV28|-
TGTGCCAGCAGTTCCAGGACGGGATGGGGAGAAGCTTTCTTT
CASSSRTGWGEAFF
>TRBJ1-1|few|TRBV13|TRBD1
TGTGCCAGCAGCTTAATACCAGGGGGCCGCACTGAAGCTTTCTTT
CASSLIPGGRTEAFF
>TRBJ2-7|-|TRBV29-1|TRBD2
TGCAGCGTTTCTTATAGCGGGAAAGTCGCGGTCGAGCAGTACTTC
CSVSYSGKVAVEQYF
>TRBJ2-3|few|TRBV2|-
TGTGCCAGCAGTGGTCTTGAAGCGGGTACGCAGTATTTT
CASSGLEAGTQYF
>TRBJ2-5|many|TRBV20-1|TRBD2
TGCAGTGCTAGAGGGACTAGCGGGACCGAGACCCAGTACTTC
CSARGTSGTETQYF
>TRBJ2-5|-|TRBV20-1|-
TGCAGTGCTACAGGGGTTCCGACCCAGTACTTC
CSATGVPTQYF
>TRBJ2-7|-|TRBV30|-
TGTGCCTCCACTATTGACACCGACTACGAGCAGTACTTC
CASTIDTDYEQYF
>TRBJ1-1|-|TRBV27|-
TGTGCCAGCAGTTTATCCCCCGGGCGGCTCTACACTGAAGCTTTCTTT
CASSLSPGRLYTEAFF
>TRBJ1-1|-|TRBV5-6|-
TGTGCCAGCAGCCCGACTAACACCCGGTGGAAAGACACTGAAGCTTTCTTT
CASSPTNTRWKDTEAFF
>TRBJ2-1|-|TRBV6-1|TRBD2
TGTGCCAGCAGCCAAGGGACTAGCGGGAACAATGAGCAGTTCTTC
CASSQGTSGNNEQFF
>TRBJ2-5|few|TRBV19|-
TGTGCCAGTAGTATACCAGGGGAGGGAGAGACCCAGTACTTC
CASSIPGEGETQYF
>TRBJ2-5|many|TRBV2|-
TGTGCCAGCAGCGGGGACGGTCCGGGGGAGACCCAGTACTTC
CASSGDGPGETQYF
>TRBJ2-7|few|TRBV7-2|TRBD2
TGTGCCAGCAGCTTATTTCCCCGGGGTAGCGGGGCCTCCTACGAGCAGTACTTC
CASSLFPRGSGASYEQYF
>TRBJ1-2|many|TRBV28|-
TGTGCCAGCAGTCCCATACCCGGGACGGGCTATGGCTACACCTTC
CASSPIPGTGYGYTF
>TRBJ2-7|few|TRBV29-1|TRBD1
TGCAGCGTGGTGACAGGGGGCTACGAGCAGTACTTC
CSVVTGGYEQYF
>TRBJ2-3|-|TRBV9|TRBD2
TGTGCCAGCAGCGTAGCTGTCCCGGGACTAGCTTCGACAGATACGCAGTATTTT
CASSVAVPGLASTDTQYF
>TRBJ2-4|few|TRBV5-5|-
TGTGCCAGCAGCCCAAACACACTAGCCAAAAACATTCAGTACTTC
CASSPNTLAKNIQYF
>TRBJ2-6|-|TRBV2|-
TGTGCCAGCAGCTATAGTCAGGGAACAGGGGCCAACGTCCTGACTTTC
CASSYSQGTGANVLTF
>TRBJ2-7|few|TRBV20-1|-
TGCAGTGCTTCCGGGGGCGGGCTGGCGTACGAGCAGTACTTC
CSASGGGLAYEQYF
>TRBJ1-6|few|TRBV6-1|-
TGTGCCTCTCTGGGGGACCTTAATTCACCCCTCCACTTT
CASLGDLNSPLHF
>TRBJ2-6|-|TRBV28|-
TGTGCCAGCAGTTTTACAGGCTCTGGGGCCAACGTCCTGACTTTC
CASSFTGSGANVLTF
>TRBJ2-2|-|TRBV6-1|-
TGTGCCACCTTTGACTGGAACACCGGGGAGCTGTTTTTT
CATFDWNTGELFF
>TRBJ2-5|-|TRBV19|-
TGTGCCAGTAGTATAGACCAATCTCGGGAGACCCAGTACTTC
CASSIDQSRETQYF
>TRBJ2-1|many|TRBV28|-
TGTGCCAGCAGTTTATTCTCCCTAAGATACAATGAGCAGTTCTTC
CASSLFSLRYNEQFF
>TRBJ2-6|many|TRBV6-5|-
TGTGCCAGCAGTTGGGTCGCAGGGGCCAACGTCCTGACTTTC
CASSWVAGANVLTF
>TRBJ2-7|-|TRBV7-2|TRBD2
TGTGCCAGCAGCATGTGGGGACTAGCGGTTTACGAGCAGTACTTC
CASSMWGLAVYEQYF
>TRBJ2-7|-|TRBV28|-
TGTGCCAGCATTCCGGGGACTCCCCTTTGGGAGCAGTACTTC
CASIPGTPLWEQYF